In its sample, the clone carrying this T cell receptor (beta chain) was seen once. The data were obtained in a study of T cell responses to AZD1222 COVID-19 vaccine. Germline values: CDR1 MRHNA, CDR2 SNTAGT. The CDR3 is 14 residues long. Trimming took 4 bases from V and 3 from J; bases not matched to a gene: 3. Assay: immunoSEQ multiplex PCR; the TCRdb copy retains only in-frame clones and omits some. The top ten hold approximately 1.5% of the sample, which has roughly 130,000 clones, roughly 93% seen once. The V call is TRBV6-4, the J call TRBJ2-1; TRBD2 aligns across 7 bases. This receptor was taken from an adult in good health. Material: peripheral blood, obtained on day 0 of AZD1222 vaccination. The CDR3 region is CASSVTSDYNEQFF. CDR3 DNA: TGTGCCAGCAGTGTTACTAGCGACTACAATGAGCAGTTCTTC.